This TCR beta chain was documented in a study of blood T cell repertoires in COVID-19. Study information: Sources were T cells, B-cell-depleted T cells, or PBMCs; the material itself was cDNA or gDNA.

Germline CDR1 and CDR2: MNHEY and SVGAGI. The CDR3 spans 15 residues. The germline V and J ends were trimmed by 4 bases and 5 bases, with 14 bases remaining between them. Study processing details: For nucleated cells, counts were estimated from reference gene primer amplification. The method was immunoSEQ multiplex PCR; TCRdb's version includes in-frame clones alone and lacks a portion of them. V and J calls and clone size are those listed in that table; D and trimming were worked out from the DNA. The sample carries 70,000 to 95,000 clones, roughly nine tenths recorded once. This receptor was obtained from a human donor with active COVID-19. The donor label of this sample is uncertain. The gene calls are TRBV6-5 and TRBJ2-2; D might be TRBD1 (6 bases). The source material was peripheral blood. CDR3 sequence reads: CASSFIRGRTGELFF. DNA of the CDR3: TGTGCCAGCAGTTTTATCAGGGGACGGACCGGGGAGCTGTTTTTT.